This entry lists 15 T cell receptor beta chains sequenced from one sample in a study of blood T cells in healthy people across ages (dated by TCRdb to the mid-2010s). Libraries were constructed by 5' RACE. Sequencing relied on an Illumina HiSeq 2500. The second PCR ran for roughly 7 to 12 cycles and used a J-beta primer mix along with a sample-barcoded 5' primer. The public reads were reanalyzed by TCRdb: fastp trimming at Q25, MiXCR alignment, in-frame beta chains only. Rows merge per CDR3 protein into single entries with the most common DNA and genes. The sample yields over a million distinct CDR3 sequences; 42% were counted once. The top ten constitute roughly 8.2% of the sample. Input material: blood. Receptors were obtained from a woman under 30 in good health.

This clonotype was observed a few times. V gene TRBV11-2 combines with J gene TRBJ2-5; D is perhaps TRBD1 (5 bases). This CDR3 is built from 13 residues. Trimming removed 2 bases from V and 2 bases from J, with 6 bases in between. Germline V CDR1 and CDR2: SGHAT, FQNNGV. The CDR3: CASSLYRQETQYF. CDR3 coding DNA: TGTGCCAGCAGCTTATACAGGCAAGAGACCCAGTACTTC.

This sequence joins TRBV2 and TRBJ2-4; perhaps TRBD2 as D (5 bases). The V and J ends lost 7 bases and 13 bases respectively, with 17 bases between them. The CDR3 is 12 amino acids. Germline V gene data show CDR1 as SNHLY and CDR2 as FYNNEI. The CDR3 is CASTELAGGQYF. CDR3 bases: TGTGCCAGCACTGAGCTGGCGGGCGGGCAGTACTTC.

Regarding this clonotype: Possible read error: a much larger clone is one base away. The chain uses TRBV7-9 and TRBJ2-1; the match to TRBD2 covers 8 bases. V shed 0 bases, J shed 9 bases, and the junction held 10 bases outside the gene matches. The CDR3 consists of 16 residues. Germline V gives CDR1 SEHNR, CDR2 FQNEAQ (reference sequence). The CDR3: CASSLARGGRLGEQFF. CDR3 coding DNA: TGTGCCAGCAGCTTAGCGCGGGGCGGGAGGCTCGGTGAGCAGTTCTTC.

The CDR3 protein is CSAPTRGTQYF. CDR3 DNA: TGCAGTGCGCCGACCAGGGGGACCCAGTACTTC. The chain is built from TRBV20-1 and TRBJ2-5, with D possibly matching TRBD1 (6 bases). This CDR3 comprises 11 residues. The V gene's germline CDR1 is DFQATT and CDR2 SNEGSKA (reference sequence). V was trimmed by 6 bases and J by 7 bases, leaving 12 bases between them.

The CDR3: CASSEATGTTNEKLFF. In DNA form, the CDR3 reads TGTGCCAGCAGTGAAGCTACAGGGACAACTAATGAAAAACTGTTTTTT. The chain links TRBV6-1 to TRBJ1-4, with TRBD1 as a possible D gene (6 bases). V lost 0 bases to trimming and J lost 0 bases, with 8 bases between them. Germline lookup yields CDR1 MNHNS and CDR2 SASEGT. CDR3 length: 16 amino acids.

This clonotype was observed a handful of times. This chain joins TRBV7-9 and TRBJ2-1; TRBD2 might be the D (6 bases). Trimming cost V 3 bases and J 6 bases, with 15 bases left between them. CDR1 SEHNR and CDR2 FQNEAQ come from the germline V gene (reference sequence). The CDR3 length is 15 residues. The CDR3 spells CASSLGESGVNEQFF. CDR3 sequence (DNA): TGTGCCAGCAGCTTGGGGGAATCGGGGGTCAATGAGCAGTTCTTC.

As regards this clonotype: An end of the junction differs from the germline gene, which may be a read error. This chain uses TRBV9 with TRBJ1-5, with TRBD1 identical over 7 bases. Germline values: CDR1 SGDLS, CDR2 YYNGEE. The CDR3 extends over 14 amino acids. CDR3 region: CASSGGQSNQPRHF. The DNA for the CDR3 is TGTGCCAGCAGCGGGGGACAGAGCAATCAGCCCCGGCATTTT.

The sample holds many counts of this clonotype. The chain recombines TRBV9 with TRBJ2-7; 8 nucleotides align to TRBD2. J was trimmed by 2 bases and V by 0 bases; bases with no gene match: 4. Germline lookup yields CDR1 SGDLS and CDR2 YYNGEE. CDR3 length: 15 amino acids. The CDR3 region is CASSVGSGGAYEQYF. CDR3 DNA sequence: TGTGCCAGCAGCGTAGGAAGCGGGGGAGCCTACGAGCAGTACTTC.

In its sample, this clonotype was seen a few times. The genes are TRBV9 and TRBJ2-1, with 8 nucleotides matching TRBD2. With V trimmed by 0 bases and J by 6 bases, 2 bases remained unmatched. The CDR3 covers 14 residues. The germline CDR1 and CDR2 sequences are SGDLS and YYNGEE. In DNA, the CDR3 is TGTGCCAGCAGCGTAGTGACTAGCGCCAATGAGCAGTTCTTC. This encodes CASSVVTSANEQFF.

The chain employs TRBV7-8 and TRBJ1-1; no firm D call. The CDR3 is made up of 17 amino acids. Germline V gives CDR1 SGHVS, CDR2 FQNEAQ. V dropped 5 bases and J dropped 4 bases, with 23 bases sitting between them. For the CDR3, the DNA is TGTGCCAGCAGCCCCTCCCCTCCGATGGCGGTAGGCACTGAAGCTTTCTTT. This sequence encodes CASSPSPPMAVGTEAFF. Combining the CDR3 with reference TRBV7-8 and TRBJ1-1 gives the whole variable domain GAGVSQSPRYKVAKRGQDVALRCDPISGHVSLFWYQQALGQGPEFLTYFQNEAQLDKSGLPSDRFFAERPEGSVSTLKIQRTQQEDSAVYLCASSPSPPMAVGTEAFFGQGTRLTVV.

The chain is built from TRBV5-1 and TRBJ2-5; 9 bases match TRBD2. The germline gives CDR1 SGHRS, CDR2 YFSETQ. CDR3 size: 15 residues. V lost 5 bases, J lost 2 bases, and 7 bases stayed unmatched. The CDR3 bases are TGCGCCAGCAGGGAAGCGGGAGGCGTTCAAGAGACCCAGTACTTC. It yields the protein CASREAGGVQETQYF.

This clonotype was seen a single time. V and J are TRBV15 and TRBJ2-7; D is possibly TRBD1 (6 bases). Germline V gene data show CDR1 as LNHNV and CDR2 as YYDKDF (reference sequence). The CDR3 runs to 16 residues. V gave up 6 bases and J gave up 4 bases, with 22 bases separating them. The CDR3 region is CATRPTPQGTFYEQYF. The CDR3 DNA sequence: TGTGCCACCAGACCGACACCCCAGGGGACCTTTTACGAGCAGTACTTC.

V and J are TRBV4-2 and TRBJ2-1; 15 bases align to TRBD2. CDR3 length: 19 amino acids. Germline CDR1 is LGHNA and CDR2 is YNFKEQ. J lost 10 bases, V lost 0 bases, and 13 bases had no gene match. The CDR3 sequence: CASSQDSGLAGGSSYEQFF. The CDR3 DNA reads TGTGCCAGCAGCCAAGATTCAGGACTAGCGGGGGGGAGCTCCTACGAGCAGTTCTTC.

The V call is TRBV27, the J call TRBJ2-5; 8 bases are a match to TRBD1. This CDR3 has 17 amino acids. Losses at the gene ends were 2 bases for V and 2 bases for J; bases not matched to a gene: 10. CDR1 MNHEY and CDR2 SMNVEV come from the germline V gene (reference sequence). CDR3 DNA: TGTGCCAGCAGTTTAGTGGGGCAGGGGGCGCAACAAGAGACCCAGTACTTC. It codes for CASSLVGQGAQQETQYF.

This clonotype was seen only a few times. The genes are TRBV4-1 and TRBJ2-7; D remains unclear. The CDR3 is 16 amino acids. The V end was cut by 5 bases, the J end by 2 bases, with 19 bases between. Germline V lookup: CDR1 MGHRA, CDR2 YSYEKL. The CDR3 nucleotides are TGCGCCAGCAGCACTTCTGGGAACCCTACCACCTACGAGCAGTACTTC. This codes for CASSTSGNPTTYEQYF.